The TCR beta chain described here comes from a study of cytotoxic CD8 clonotypes in ibrutinib-treated CLL. This clone was seen more than once but under ten times. The source of about 2 micrograms of genomic DNA for TCR beta libraries was cryopreserved PBMCs. The V gene's germline CDR1 is SGHNT and CDR2 YYREEE (reference sequence). Trimming left V 4 bases short and J 7 bases short, with 14 bases between. The CDR3 runs 14 residues. Sequencing used immunoSEQ multiplex PCR; TCRdb keeps in-frame clones, though not all of them. The sample includes about 300,000 clones, roughly 67% of them seen just once. The TCR comes from a human donor with chronic lymphocytic leukemia. The specimen comprised PBMCs, sampled after 36 months of ibrutinib treatment. The rearrangement uses TRBV5-4 and TRBJ2-2, with D perhaps matching TRBD2 (6 bases). CDR3 DNA: TGTGCCAGCAGCCAGACGGGGGTTGGCGGGGAGCTGTTTTTT. Its translation is CASSQTGVGGELFF. Full variable domain (outside the CDR3, taken from reference TRBV5-4 and TRBJ2-2): ETGVTQSPTHLIKTRGQQVTLRCSSQSGHNTVSWYQQALGQGPQFIFQYYREEENGRGNFPPRFSGLQFPNYSSELNVNALELDDSALYLCASSQTGVGGELFFGEGSRLTVL.